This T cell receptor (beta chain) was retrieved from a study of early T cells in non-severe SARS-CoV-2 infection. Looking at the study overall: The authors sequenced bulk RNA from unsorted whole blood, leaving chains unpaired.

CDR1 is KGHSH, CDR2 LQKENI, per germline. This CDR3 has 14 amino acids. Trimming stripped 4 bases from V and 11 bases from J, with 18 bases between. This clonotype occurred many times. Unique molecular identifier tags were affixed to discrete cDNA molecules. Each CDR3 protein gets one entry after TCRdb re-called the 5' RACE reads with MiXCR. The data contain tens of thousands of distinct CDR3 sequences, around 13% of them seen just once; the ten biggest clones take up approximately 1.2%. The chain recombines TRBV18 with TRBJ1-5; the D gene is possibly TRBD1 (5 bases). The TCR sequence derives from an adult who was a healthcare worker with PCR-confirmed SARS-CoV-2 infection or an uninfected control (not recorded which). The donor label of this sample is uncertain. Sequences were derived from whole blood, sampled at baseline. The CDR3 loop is CASSLQQGEEAQHF. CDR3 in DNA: TGTGCCAGCTCACTCCAGCAGGGCGAAGAGGCCCAGCATTTT.